This entry lists 29 T cell receptor beta chains sequenced from one sample in a study of T and B cells in COVID-19 patients. TRB rearrangements were amplified by multiplex PCR with BIOMED2 TRB-A/B primers. TCRdb reanalysed the multiplex PCR reads using MiXCR and keeps one entry per CDR3 protein. The sample gives around 21,000 distinct CDR3 sequences, 25% to 35% of which show up once; less than 2.5% is in the top ten. TRB was amplified from approximately 250-480 ng of blood genomic DNA. Sequenced input: blood. These receptors all stem from a human donor who had recovered from COVID-19.

The table lists this clonotype with a few counts. Written as DNA, the CDR3 is TGTGCCATCACCGCGACAGGAATACCTTACAATGAGCAGTTCTTC. This gives the protein CAITATGIPYNEQFF. The chain employs TRBV10-3 and TRBJ2-1; D may be TRBD1 (6 bases). CDR3 length: 15 amino acids. Germline V gives CDR1 ENHRY, CDR2 SYGVKD. V was trimmed by 7 bases and J by 4 bases, leaving 17 bases between them.

The chain uses TRBV7-9 and TRBJ2-1; 10 bases are shared with TRBD2. Trimming cost V 2 bases and J 8 bases; bases outside gene matches: 18. Germline V gene data show CDR1 as SEHNR and CDR2 as FQNEAQ (reference sequence). This CDR3 is built from 19 residues. The CDR3 DNA sequence: TGTGCCAGCAGCTTAAGGAATAGGGAGCGGGGGGGCAGGTCCCATGAGCAGTTCTTC. Translation gives CASSLRNRERGGRSHEQFF. The full variable domain, its missing parts supplied by reference TRBV7-9 and TRBJ2-1, is DTGVSQNPRHKITKRGQNVTFRCDPISEHNRLYWYRQTLGQGPEFLTYFQNEAQLEKSRLLSDRFSAERPKGSFSTLEIQRTEQGDSAMYLCASSLRNRERGGRSHEQFFGPGTRLTVL.

This chain links TRBV5-1 with TRBJ2-2; 9 nucleotides align to TRBD1. This CDR3 has 14 residues. Germline assignment: CDR1 SGHRS and CDR2 YFSETQ. Germline trimming cut 1 base from V and 7 bases from J; bases unmatched to any gene: 2. The CDR3 DNA is TGCGCCAGCAGCTTGACAGGGGGCGGCGGGGAGCTGTTTTTT. It codes for CASSLTGGGGELFF.

This chain joins TRBV25-1 and TRBJ2-7; perhaps TRBD1 as D (5 bases). V lost 3 bases to trimming and J lost 3 bases, with 9 bases between them. In germline, CDR1 is MGHDK, CDR2 SYGVNS. This CDR3 spans 13 amino acids. CDR3: CASSDWQGYEQYF. The CDR3 nucleotides are TGTGCCAGCAGTGATTGGCAGGGCTACGAGCAGTACTTC.

On this clonotype itself: One junction end does not reproduce the germline sequence, and a read error may be involved. The CDR3 bases are TGCGCCAGCAGCTCCCTAGGAGGGGCGGGGGGCTCCTACAATGAGCAGTTCTTC. Translated: CASSSLGGAGGSYNEQFF. V gene TRBV5-5 combines with J gene TRBJ2-1, with 8 bases fitting TRBD2. The germline V gene encodes CDR1 SGHKS and CDR2 YYEKEE (reference sequence). This CDR3 has 18 amino acids.

This clonotype has ten or more counts. This chain connects TRBV5-6 to TRBJ2-1, with D maybe TRBD2 (5 bases). Deletions cut 3 bases from V and 5 bases from J, with 21 bases between. This CDR3 has 17 residues. Per the germline V gene, CDR1 is SGHDT and CDR2 is YYEEEE. CDR3 protein: CASSSPSASTNHNEQFF. CDR3 in DNA: TGTGCCAGCAGCTCCCCCTCGGCTAGCACAAACCACAATGAGCAGTTCTTC.

In DNA, the CDR3 is TGTGCCAGCAGCCCCCACGGAGGGTCCTACGAGCAGTACTTC. Translated: CASSPHGGSYEQYF. The gene calls are TRBV12-3 or TRBV12-4 and TRBJ2-7, with D possibly being TRBD2 (6 bases). The CDR3 extends over 14 amino acids. V dropped 6 bases and J dropped 1 base, with 13 bases sitting between them.

The chain joins TRBV11-1 to TRBJ1-2, with 9 nucleotides matching TRBD1. The length of the CDR3 is 14 residues. Germline assignment: CDR1 SGHAT and CDR2 FQDESV (reference sequence). Germline trimming cut 2 bases from V and 8 bases from J; bases unmatched to any gene: 6. The chain's CDR3 is CASSLRQGVGGYTF. The CDR3 DNA follows: TGTGCCAGCAGCTTAAGACAGGGGGTCGGAGGCTACACCTTC.

This clonotype was counted ten times or more. This chain connects TRBV27 to TRBJ2-3; no reliable D call. This CDR3 spans 11 amino acids. CDR1 and CDR2 (germline): MNHEY, SMNVEV (reference sequence). V was trimmed by 2 bases and J by 5 bases, leaving 2 bases between them. In DNA, the CDR3 is TGTGCCAGCAGTTTAGGAGATACGCAGTATTTT. Residues: CASSLGDTQYF.

The chain has TRBV5-1 and TRBJ2-5; maybe TRBD1 (6 bases). The germline V gene encodes CDR1 SGHRS and CDR2 YFSETQ. CDR3 length: 16 residues. The V end was cut by 0 bases, the J end by 3 bases, with 15 bases between. As DNA, the CDR3 is TGCGCCAGCAGCTTGGGAGGGACATCACCTGAAGAGACCCAGTACTTC. Protein: CASSLGGTSPEETQYF.

V and J are TRBV18 and TRBJ1-2; 9 positions agree with TRBD1. Germline CDR1 and CDR2: KGHSH and LQKENI. V was clipped by 3 bases and J by 8 bases; unmatched bases: 7. There are 14 residues in the CDR3. CDR3 nucleotides: TGTGCCAGCTCACCTGGACAGGGGCAGGGAGGCTACACCTTC. This codes for CASSPGQGQGGYTF.

This clonotype was recorded a few times. CDR3 bases: TGTGCCAGCAGTATAGCGGGGATCCCAGGGGATACGCAGTATTTT. Residues: CASSIAGIPGDTQYF. This sequence joins TRBV6-5 and TRBJ2-3; TRBD2 aligns across 8 bases. The CDR3 covers 15 residues. With V trimmed by 5 bases and J by 6 bases, 10 bases remained unmatched. From germline, CDR1 is MNHEY and CDR2 SVGAGI.

This clonotype was detected only a few times. The V and J genes are TRBV12-3 or TRBV12-4 and TRBJ1-5; 7 bases line up with TRBD1. The CDR3 contains 13 residues. Trimming cost V 3 bases and J 9 bases; bases outside gene matches: 5. The CDR3, as DNA: TGTGCCAGCAGTTTGCGGACAGGTGGGCCCCAGCATTTT. This sequence encodes CASSLRTGGPQHF.

This clonotype was seen a single time. The chain employs TRBV20-1 and TRBJ1-5; tentatively, D is TRBD1 (6 bases). The CDR3 is 17 amino acids. Trimming removed 6 bases at V and 0 bases at J, with 21 bases between. CDR1 and CDR2 from the germline V gene are DFQATT and SNEGSKA (reference sequence). The CDR3 nucleotides read TGCAGTGCCCCGGCAGCAGGGGACTACTATAGCAATCAGCCCCAGCATTTT. Residues: CSAPAAGDYYSNQPQHF.

The chain employs TRBV27 and TRBJ2-7; TRBD2 agrees at 10 bases. V lost 6 bases to trimming and J lost 2 bases; unmatched junction nucleotides: 7. CDR3 length: 15 residues. Germline CDR1 is MNHEY and CDR2 is SMNVEV (reference sequence). The CDR3 here is CASRRPGLAPYEQYF. In DNA, the CDR3 is TGTGCCAGCAGACGACCGGGACTAGCGCCCTACGAGCAGTACTTC.

By share, this clonotype counts as medium-sized (0.01 to 0.1%). The chain couples TRBV18 to TRBJ2-2; weak D call: TRBD1 (7 bases). CDR1 is KGHSH and CDR2 is LQKENI in the germline V gene. The CDR3 has 17 amino acids. V was cut by 1 base and J by 4 bases, with 16 bases left in between. CDR3 DNA sequence: TGTGCCAGCTCACCACGGCGGGACAGAGTATTCACCGGGGAGCTGTTTTTT. Its protein is CASSPRRDRVFTGELFF.

This CDR3 reads CAWSPGQDTQYF. DNA for the CDR3: TGTGCCTGGAGTCCCGGACAGGATACGCAGTATTTT. The chain couples TRBV30 to TRBJ2-3; perhaps TRBD1 as D (6 bases). Germline CDR1 is GTSNPN and CDR2 is SVGIG (reference sequence). This CDR3 comprises 12 residues. Trimming removed 2 bases at V and 6 bases at J, with 9 bases between. The whole variable domain, filled in from reference TRBV30 and TRBJ2-3, reads SQTIHQWPATLVQPVGSPLSLECTVEGTSNPNLYWYRQAAGRGLQLLFYSVGIGQISSEVPQNLSASRPQDRQFILSSKKLLLSDSGFYLCAWSPGQDTQYFGPGTRLTVL.

The chain employs TRBV19 and TRBJ1-5; TRBD1 is a possible D gene (5 bases). Germline CDR1 and CDR2: LNHDA and SQIVND (reference sequence). Trimming left V 3 bases short and J 6 bases short, with 15 bases between. The CDR3 sequence is 15 residues long. The CDR3 region has the DNA TGTGCCAGTAGTATGGACATGAGGTGGGCTCAGCCCCAGCATTTT. This translates into CASSMDMRWAQPQHF. Complete variable domain (other parts from reference TRBV19 and TRBJ1-5): DGGITQSPKYLFRKEGQNVTLSCEQNLNHDAMYWYRQDPGQGLRLIYYSQIVNDFQKGDIAEGYSVSREKKESFPLTVTSAQKNPTAFYLCASSMDMRWAQPQHFGDGTRLSIL.

As for this clonotype: Relative to the germline gene, one junction end is altered; a read error may explain this. The chain joins TRBV5-1 to TRBJ2-2, with unresolved D. The CDR3 is 17 amino acids. Germline-derived CDR1 and CDR2 are SGHRS and YFSETQ. The CDR3 nucleotides are TGCGCCAGCAGCACTCTATATGGGGAAACGAACACCGAGGAGCTGTTTTTT. Encoded protein: CASSTLYGETNTEELFF.

The chain has TRBV7-2 and TRBJ2-3; D is possibly TRBD2 (5 bases). The germline V gene encodes CDR1 SGHTA and CDR2 FQGNSA. Trimming took off 3 bases at V and 0 bases at J, with 10 bases between the two ends. The CDR3 is 15 amino acids. The CDR3 DNA reads TGTGCCAGCAGCTTCCTCAGACTAAGCACAGATACGCAGTATTTT. Its translation is CASSFLRLSTDTQYF.

This rearrangement joins TRBV28 to TRBJ1-3; 7 bases line up with TRBD1. Germline V lookup: CDR1 MDHEN, CDR2 SYDVKM. The CDR3 runs 16 residues. V was clipped by 6 bases and J by 0 bases; unmatched bases: 8. For the CDR3, the DNA is TGTGCCAGCAGCCGACTACAGGGGAGCTCTGGAAACACCATATATTTT. Protein: CASSRLQGSSGNTIYF.

V gene TRBV5-1 combines with J gene TRBJ2-7, with D tentatively TRBD1 (5 bases). Germline CDR1 SGHRS, CDR2 YFSETQ. Trimming removed 1 base at V and 6 bases at J, with 14 bases between. This CDR3 contains 14 residues. The CDR3 sequence is CASSLNSYTGEQYF. The CDR3 DNA is TGCGCCAGCAGCTTGAACTCTTACACAGGCGAGCAGTACTTC.

This clonotype was detected many times. This rearrangement joins TRBV30 to TRBJ2-2; tentatively, D is TRBD1 or TRBD2 (5 bases each). The V end was cut by 2 bases, the J end by 6 bases, with 16 bases between. Germline assignment: CDR1 GTSNPN and CDR2 SVGIG (reference sequence). CDR3 length: 15 residues. DNA of the CDR3: TGTGCCTGGAGTCCCCCCGGGACCGAGGCCGGGGAGCTGTTTTTT. Residues: CAWSPPGTEAGELFF. The variable domain in full, completed from reference TRBV30 and TRBJ2-2, reads SQTIHQWPATLVQPVGSPLSLECTVEGTSNPNLYWYRQAAGRGLQLLFYSVGIGQISSEVPQNLSASRPQDRQFILSSKKLLLSDSGFYLCAWSPPGTEAGELFFGEGSRLTVL.

This clonotype has a handful of counts. This is likely a read error, given that the CDR3 carries no conserved phenylalanine or tryptophan at its end. Because the CDR3's place on the DNA is in doubt, the DNA is left out and the CDR3 is given as listed by TCRdb. The V and J genes are TRBV11-3 and TRBJ2-7; the table's D call of TRBD1 was not tested on the DNA. The CDR3 is made up of 8 amino acids, end residues included. The germline gives CDR1 SGHNT, CDR2 YENEEA. The CDR3 sequence is CASSLDGA.

The genes are TRBV30 and TRBJ1-2; D is uncertain. Germline V gene sequence: CDR1 GTSNPN, CDR2 SVGIG (reference sequence). The CDR3 sequence is 16 residues long. Trimming stripped 0 bases from V and 8 bases from J, with 22 bases between. CDR3 sequence (DNA): TGTGCCTGGAGTGTATATTCTGGAGCAGGTTCAGGAGGCTACACCTTC. It encodes CAWSVYSGAGSGGYTF.

This chain links TRBV7-2 with TRBJ1-4; no definite D call. Germline values: CDR1 SGHTA, CDR2 FQGNSA. This CDR3 spans 14 amino acids. V was cut by 7 bases and J by 7 bases, with 16 bases left in between. Here the CDR3 reads CASKQRAVSEKLFF. The DNA for the CDR3 is TGTGCCAGCAAACAAAGGGCAGTGAGTGAAAAACTGTTTTTT.

In this sample, this clonotype turned up once. V gene TRBV7-6 combines with J gene TRBJ1-5, with a possible D match to TRBD1 (6 bases). The germline gives CDR1 SGHVS, CDR2 FNYEAQ. The CDR3 sequence is 14 residues long. The germline V and J ends were trimmed by 5 bases and 9 bases, with 17 bases remaining between them. The CDR3 sequence: CASSAGGPPGPQHF. The DNA of the CDR3 is TGTGCCAGCAGCGCGGGGGGCCCCCCCGGGCCCCAGCATTTT. Full variable domain (rest looked up from reference TRBV7-6 and TRBJ1-5): GAGVSQSPRYKVTKRGQDVALRCDPISGHVSLYWYRQALGQGPEFLTYFNYEAQQDKSGLPNDRFSAERPEGSISTLTIQRTEQRDSAMYRCASSAGGPPGPQHFGDGTRLSIL.

This clonotype was counted ten times or more. The rearrangement links TRBV19 to TRBJ1-2; 8 bases fit TRBD1. CDR3 length equals 13 residues. V shed 3 bases and J 7 bases; nucleotides not matched to a gene: 4. Germline-derived CDR1 and CDR2 are LNHDA and SQIVND (reference sequence). The CDR3 bases are TGTGCCAGTAGTATGGACAGGGTGGCTGGCTACACCTTC. Encoded protein: CASSMDRVAGYTF.

This sequence joins TRBV27 and TRBJ2-5; TRBD2 matches at 10 bases. Looked up from germline, CDR1 is MNHEY and CDR2 is SMNVEV (reference sequence). Trimming removed 1 base from V and 1 base from J; junction bases left unmatched: 0. The CDR3 covers 15 residues. CDR3 nucleotide sequence: TGTGCCAGCAGTTTATTAGCGGGGGGCCAAGAGACCCAGTACTTC. Translated, it gives CASSLLAGGQETQYF.